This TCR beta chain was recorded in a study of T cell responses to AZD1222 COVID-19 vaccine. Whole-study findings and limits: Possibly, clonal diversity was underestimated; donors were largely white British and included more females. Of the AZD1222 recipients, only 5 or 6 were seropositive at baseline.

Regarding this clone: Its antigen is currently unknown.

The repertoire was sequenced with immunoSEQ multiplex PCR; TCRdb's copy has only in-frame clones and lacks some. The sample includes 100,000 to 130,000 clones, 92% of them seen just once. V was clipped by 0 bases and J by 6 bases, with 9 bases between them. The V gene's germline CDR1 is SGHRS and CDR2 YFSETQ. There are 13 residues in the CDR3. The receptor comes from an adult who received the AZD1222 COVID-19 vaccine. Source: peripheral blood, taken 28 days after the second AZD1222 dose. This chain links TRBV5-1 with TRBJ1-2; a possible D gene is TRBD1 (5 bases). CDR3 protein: CASSLAQEDGYTF. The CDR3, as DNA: TGCGCCAGCAGCTTGGCACAGGAGGATGGCTACACCTTC. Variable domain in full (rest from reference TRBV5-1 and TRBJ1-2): KAGVTQTPRYLIKTRGQQVTLSCSPISGHRSVSWYQQTPGQGLQFLFEYFSETQRNKGNFPGRFSGRQFSNSRSEMNVSTLELGDSALYLCASSLAQEDGYTFGSGTRLTVV.